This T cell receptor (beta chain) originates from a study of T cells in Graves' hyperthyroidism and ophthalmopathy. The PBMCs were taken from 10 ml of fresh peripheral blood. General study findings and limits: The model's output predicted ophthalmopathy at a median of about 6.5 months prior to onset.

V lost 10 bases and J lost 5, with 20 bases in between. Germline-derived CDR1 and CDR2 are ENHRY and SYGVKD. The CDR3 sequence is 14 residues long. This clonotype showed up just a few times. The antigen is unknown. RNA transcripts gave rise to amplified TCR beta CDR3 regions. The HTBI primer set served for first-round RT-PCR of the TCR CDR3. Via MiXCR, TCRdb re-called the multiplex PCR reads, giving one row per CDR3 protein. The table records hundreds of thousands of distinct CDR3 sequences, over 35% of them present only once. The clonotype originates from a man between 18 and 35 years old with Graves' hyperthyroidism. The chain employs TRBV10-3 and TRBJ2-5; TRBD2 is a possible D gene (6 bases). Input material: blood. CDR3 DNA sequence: TGTGCCAGCGACTCGGGACTTTCGGGGGAGACCCAGTACTTC. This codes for CASDSGLSGETQYF.